The subject of this entry is one TCR beta chain. The antigen is undetermined. The germline CDR1 and CDR2 sequences are MDHEN and SYDVKM. Trimming shortened V by 2 bases and J by 2 bases, and 12 bases separated the two germline ends. The CDR3 is 15 amino acids. The sample comes from a study of shared clonotypes between healthy human individuals. Study as a whole: Donors consisted of a couple of women and three men between 18 and 49. The study's findings and limits: Generation probabilities of non-shared clonotypes were lower (relative to those shared by all four donors).

CD4+ cells underwent separation, giving CD45RA+ naive and CD45RA-negative memory subsets. Data came from immunoSEQ multiplex PCR; TCRdb stores just in-frame clones and leaves some out. The sample lists hundreds of thousands of clones; around 97% were seen once. The material sequenced was naive CD4+ T cells sorted from blood. Subset: CD45RA+ positively selected. The chain uses TRBV28 and TRBJ1-1; TRBD1 is a possible D gene (6 bases). This clonotype originated in a woman aged 25 to 45 in good health. The CDR3: CASSLRGAANTEAFF. CDR3 DNA sequence: TGTGCCAGCAGTTTACGGGGGGCTGCCAACACTGAAGCTTTCTTT.